One sample yielded the 9 T cell receptor beta chains listed below, sequenced in a study of breast tumors, draining lymph nodes, adjacent tissues. MiXCR was run by TCRdb on the multiplex PCR reads, yielding one entry per CDR3 protein. This sample has tens of thousands of distinct CDR3 sequences, with approximately 57% found just once. The sequenced material came from breast tumor tissue. The origin of the receptors is a female donor with breast cancer. Some clones in this sample may be carry-over from other donors' samples.

This clonotype was seen repeatedly, ten times or more. A much larger clonotype is one base distant, so this may be a read error. The chain combines TRBV6-1 with TRBJ2-1; maybe TRBD1 (5 bases). Germline loops: CDR1 MNHNS, CDR2 SASEGT. This CDR3 region has 16 residues. This CDR3 is CASSQAGHSYYNEQFF. CDR3 DNA: TGTGCCAGCAGTCAAGCAGGGCACTCATATTACAATGAGCAGTTCTTC.

This clonotype is labeled as medium-sized. The chain uses TRBV7-9 and TRBJ2-3; D is undetermined. Germline V gene data show CDR1 as SEHNR and CDR2 as FQNEAQ (reference sequence). The CDR3 runs to 14 residues. V was cut by 2 bases and J by 0 bases, with 6 bases left in between. The CDR3 spells CASSLMGSTDTQYF. CDR3 DNA: TGTGCCAGCAGCTTAATGGGAAGCACAGATACGCAGTATTTT.

CDR3 bases: TGTGCCAGCAGCCGTAGGCTTCGCGAGCAGTACTTC. It specifies CASSRRLREQYF. The chain recombines TRBV5-8 with TRBJ2-7, with D unclear. The CDR3 is 12 residues long. V was pared by 4 bases and J by 6 bases, with 11 bases between. Germline CDR1 reads SGHTS; CDR2 reads YDEGEE.

This chain joins TRBV18 and TRBJ1-2; TRBD1 might be the D (6 bases). V lost 2 bases and J 6 bases, leaving 10 bases between the germline ends. CDR1 is KGHSH and CDR2 is LQKENI in the germline V gene. There are 13 residues in the CDR3. CDR3 sequence reads: CASSPSRGDGYTF. In DNA, the CDR3 is TGTGCCAGCTCACCATCGAGGGGGGATGGCTACACCTTC.

The genes are TRBV20-1 and TRBJ2-5; 7 bases fit TRBD1. V lost 5 bases to trimming and J lost 5 bases; unmatched junction nucleotides: 8. The CDR3 runs to 13 residues. Per the germline V gene, CDR1 is DFQATT and CDR2 is SNEGSKA (reference sequence). The CDR3, as DNA: TGCAGTGCTGCCTACAGGGGCGAGGAGACCCAGTACTTC. Translated: CSAAYRGEETQYF.

The CDR3: CASSSSLGRNSGNTIYF. CDR3 nucleotides: TGTGCCAGCAGCTCCAGCTTAGGACGGAACTCTGGAAACACCATATATTTT. The chain combines TRBV5-4 with TRBJ1-3; D is undetermined. CDR3 length: 17 residues. The V and J ends lost 3 bases and 0 bases respectively, with 16 bases between them. Germline loops: CDR1 SGHNT, CDR2 YYREEE (reference sequence).

V and J are TRBV11-2 and TRBJ2-1, with 9 bases that match TRBD2. The CDR3 consists of 16 residues. Germline V gives CDR1 SGHAT, CDR2 FQNNGV. V was clipped by 6 bases and J by 3 bases; unmatched bases: 9. CDR3 nucleotide sequence: TGTGCCAGCAGTTTCCCCGGGACTAGCAGCTACAATGAGCAGTTCTTC. This codes for CASSFPGTSSYNEQFF.

This clonotype was detected ten times or more. A much larger clone differs by one base, so this may be a read error. The V gene is TRBV27, the J gene TRBJ2-7, with TRBD2 identical over 7 bases. The germline V gene encodes CDR1 MNHEY and CDR2 SMNVEV (reference sequence). The CDR3 length is 15 residues. V was clipped by 8 bases and J by 3 bases; unmatched bases: 13. CDR3 DNA sequence: TGTGCCAGCGGTCCACCGGAAGCGGGGATCTACGAGCAGTACTTC. Translation: CASGPPEAGIYEQYF.

The chain links TRBV24-1 to TRBJ2-3; tentative D call: TRBD1 (6 bases). Trimming left V 3 bases short and J 4 bases short, with 16 bases between. Germline values: CDR1 KGHDR, CDR2 SFDVKD. The CDR3 loop spans 16 amino acids. CDR3 region: CATSDILAGEADTQYF. The CDR3 nucleotides read TGTGCCACCAGTGATATTCTAGCAGGGGAAGCAGATACGCAGTATTTT.